The 8 T cell receptor beta chains below were found in one sample sequenced in a study of blood T cell repertoires in COVID-19. Clones were sequenced by immunoSEQ multiplex PCR, and TCRdb holds only the in-frame ones, with some missing. The sample carries some 200,000 clones, roughly four fifths recorded once. Sequences were obtained from PBMCs or T cells enriched from blood (not recorded which). All receptors come from a man aged 40-55 years who had recovered from COVID-19.

Details on this clone: One end of the junction is discordant with germline, which a read error may explain. The chain uses TRBV7-7 and TRBJ2-1; 9 bases line up with TRBD2. The germline CDR1 and CDR2 sequences are SSHAT and FNYEAQ (reference sequence). The CDR3 runs 15 residues. The CDR3 here is CASSAGGGAHNEQFF. The CDR3 bases are TGTGCTAGCAGCGCGGGAGGGGGGGCACACAATGAGCAGTTCTTC.

The table lists this clone with a count of one. CDR3 DNA: TGTGCCAGCAGTGAAGCTCCACAGGATGGTGGCTACACCTTC. Translating it yields CASSEAPQDGGYTF. This chain connects TRBV2 to TRBJ1-2, with D perhaps TRBD1 (5 bases). CDR3 size: 14 residues. V lost 0 bases and J lost 7, with 12 bases in between. The germline gives CDR1 SNHLY, CDR2 FYNNEI.

The CDR3: CASSKGLPNTGELFF. CDR3 DNA: TGTGCCAGCAGTAAAGGACTACCGAACACCGGGGAGCTGTTTTTT. The genes are TRBV7-2 and TRBJ2-2; maybe TRBD2 (6 bases). Trimming removed 6 bases from V and 0 bases from J, with 11 bases in between. Per the germline V gene, CDR1 is SGHTA and CDR2 is FQGNSA. The CDR3 consists of 15 residues.

The V call is TRBV6-5, the J call TRBJ1-4, with D perhaps matching TRBD1 (6 bases). In germline, CDR1 is MNHEY, CDR2 SVGAGI. This CDR3 region has 14 residues. Trimming pared 5 bases from V and 6 bases from J, leaving 13 bases between. CDR3 sequence reads: CASSRGAEYEKLFF. The CDR3 region has the DNA TGTGCCAGCAGTCGGGGGGCGGAGTATGAAAAACTGTTTTTT.

This chain joins TRBV2 and TRBJ2-5; a weak D match, TRBD2 (5 bases). Trimming stripped 9 bases from V and 5 bases from J, with 16 bases between. Germline V gene sequence: CDR1 SNHLY, CDR2 FYNNEI. There are 13 residues in the CDR3. The CDR3 bases are TGTGCCAGTCACCGGGCAGGCGGGGAGACCCAGTACTTC. Its protein product is CASHRAGGETQYF.

This clone was recorded only once. The chain carries TRBV7-8 and TRBJ1-1; D is ambiguous. Trimming took 5 bases from V and 8 from J, leaving 12 bases between them. The CDR3 loop spans 12 amino acids. Per germline, CDR1 SGHVS and CDR2 FQNEAQ. The CDR3 loop reads CASSPPGREAFF. The CDR3 nucleotides read TGTGCCAGCAGCCCGCCGGGGAGGGAAGCTTTCTTT.

This clone was seen a few times. The chain joins TRBV3-1 (or the pseudogene TRBV3-2) to TRBJ2-3; perhaps TRBD2 as D (6 bases). V lost 0 bases, J lost 2 bases, and 12 bases lay in between. The CDR3 has 16 residues. Germline lookup yields CDR1 LGHDT and CDR2 YNNKEL (reference sequence). DNA of the CDR3: TGTGCCAGCAGCCAAGAGGGGAGGACACACACAGATACGCAGTATTTT. It is translated as CASSQEGRTHTDTQYF.

This chain uses TRBV7-3 with TRBJ2-1; 7 positions agree with TRBD2. The CDR3 covers 16 residues. Per germline, CDR1 SGHTA and CDR2 FQGTGA. J was trimmed by 1 base and V by 5 bases; bases with no gene match: 8. The DNA of the CDR3 is TGTGCCAGCAGCAAAAGCGGGACTTTTTCCTACAATGAGCAGTTCTTC. This sequence encodes CASSKSGTFSYNEQFF.